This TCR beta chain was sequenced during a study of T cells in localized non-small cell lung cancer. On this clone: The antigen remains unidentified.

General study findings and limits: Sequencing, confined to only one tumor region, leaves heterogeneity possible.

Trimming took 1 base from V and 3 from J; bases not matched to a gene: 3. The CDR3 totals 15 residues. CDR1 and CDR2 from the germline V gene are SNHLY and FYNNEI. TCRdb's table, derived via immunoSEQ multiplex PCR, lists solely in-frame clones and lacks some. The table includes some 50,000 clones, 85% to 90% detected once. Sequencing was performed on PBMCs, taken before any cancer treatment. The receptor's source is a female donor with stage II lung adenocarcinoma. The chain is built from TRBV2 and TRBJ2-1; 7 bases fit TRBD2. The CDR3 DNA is TGTGCCAGCAGTGAAGAGAGCGGGAACTACAATGAGCAGTTCTTC. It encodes CASSEESGNYNEQFF.